This TCR beta chain originates from a study of regulatory T cells in long-lasting Graves disease (TCRdb year 2021). Background on the whole study: Patients with newly diagnosed Graves' disease had been on antithyroid drugs for under 3 months. Persistent Graves' disease patients were compared with newly diagnosed Graves' disease patients by peripheral blood TCR sequencing and RNA sequencing. The study was conducted in China and was registered as a clinical trial. TCR sequencing covered around 13 persistent and around 20 newly diagnosed Graves' disease patients, approximately 33 samples in total. What the authors observed across the whole study: Persistent patients shared more public clonotypes among themselves (2,741) than newly diagnosed patients did (roughly 910). TRBV28, TRBJ1-2 and TRBJ2-5 were preferentially used in persistent disease, while TRBV20-1 and TRBJ2-1 were favored in newly diagnosed disease. Because the primary lesion, thyroid tissue, could not be accessed, the study looked at peripheral blood alone. Lower TCR Shannon entropy and fewer highly expanded clones were observed in persistent Graves' disease patients than in newly diagnosed patients, which suggested clonal expansion. Sequencing and analysis were limited to the TCR beta chain. As a limitation, the authors acknowledged that the small sample size may reduce accuracy.

What this sample's time point label stands for: newly diagnosed GD, antithyroid drugs for less than 3 months. For both TCR sequencing and RNA sequencing, RNA was extracted from PBMCs using TRIzol. Graves' disease was diagnosed according to American Thyroid Association guidelines. Patients were recruited from an endocrinology department in Xi'an, China. Each patient gave roughly 8.4 milliliters of peripheral blood, collected in an EDTA anticoagulant tube. PBMCs were isolated by Ficoll Paque Plus density gradient separation without further T cell sorting. An Agilent 2100 Bioanalyzer and agarose gel were used to check RNA quality, while a NanoDrop 2000 measured RNA concentration. Per the germline V gene, SNHLY is the CDR1 and FYNNEI is the CDR2. V is pared back by 7 bases and J by 0 bases, with 7 bases lying between the germline termini. The cysteine opens and the phenylalanine closes a CDR3 of 13 amino acids. Of the read, only the CDR3 DNA is kept; its 39 bases are in frame from base 1.

Libraries were constructed by multiplex PCR. The instrument was an Illumina HiSeq 4000. TCR beta libraries were built with iRepertoire HTBI primers and Arm-PCR amplification of CDR3 regions. Before sequencing, the PCR products underwent gel purification. The source study handled its data this way. Gene usage analysis of CDR3 amino acid clonotypes relied on the 55 to 80 TRBV and over 13 TRBJ segments identified across samples. Filtered high-quality paired reads were merged into contigs using COPE and FqMerger. BLAST was used to align contigs to IMGT TRBV, TRBD and TRBJ reference genes, with CDR3 defined following IMGT. Any clonotype with a frequency above 0.1% was counted as a highly expanded clone. Shannon entropy was used to measure repertoire diversity, and the Gini coefficient was used to measure V-J evenness. Public clonotypes were defined as clonotypes shared by more than one individual. Through fastp at Q25 and MiXCR, TCRdb rebuilt clones from the public reads, retaining in-frame beta chains. Records with the same CDR3 protein are collapsed into one entry carrying the most frequent genes and DNA. TCRdb's processing, not the authors' own work, is the source of the V and J calls. The sample table shows around 250,000 distinct CDR3 sequences, and 20% to 25% are seen once. Approximately 15% of the sample comes from the top ten.

Many counts were recorded for this clonotype. What this receptor recognizes is not known. There are no base qualities to consult, and no much larger clone falls within one base. The chain joins TRBV2 to TRBJ1-5; the D gene is unclear. The source of this sequence is a female donor with Graves disease. Sequenced material: peripheral blood mononuclear cells (PBMCs), taken at new diagnosis, from a patient treated with antithyroid drugs. The CDR3 protein is CASKADSNQPQHF. The sequenced DNA is TGTGCCAGCAAGGCGGATAGCAATCAGCCCCAGCATTTT.